This T cell receptor (beta chain) was documented in a study of blood T cell repertoires in COVID-19. Study-wide context: The origin of the acute and convalescent COVID-19 samples was the United States, Italy and Spain. T cells, B-cell-depleted T cells, or PBMCs provided the cDNA or gDNA that served as material.

Germline V CDR1 and CDR2: SGHTA, FQGTGA. The CDR3 totals 15 residues. Between the trimmed V and J ends, which lost 2 bases and 0 bases, there was a span of 10 bases. As processed by the authors: Reference gene primers were amplified, and this amplification served to estimate nucleated cell counts. Sequencing was performed with immunoSEQ multiplex PCR; in TCRdb, only in-frame clones are kept and a portion is missing. V and J calls and clone size follow that table, whereas D and trimming were derived from the DNA. This sample carries about 250,000 clones, more than 65% of them seen once, and the ten largest clones take approximately 14%. Seattle participants joined during active infection and were tracked over time.

The receptor comes from a person aged 65-85 years with COVID-19, enrolled during active disease. Sequenced: peripheral blood. The chain links TRBV7-3 to TRBJ1-1; D might be TRBD1 (6 bases). The CDR3 DNA follows: TGTGCCAGCAGCTTATATGGGGGCTTGAACACTGAAGCTTTCTTT. Translated, it gives CASSLYGGLNTEAFF.